The T cell receptor beta chain under discussion was sequenced for a study of cytomegalovirus exposure and HLA in healthy donors. Study-wide results and caveats: Only CMV serostatus was available as immune exposure information. Overall, roughly 150 TCR beta chains were annotated as cytomegalovirus-associated. Across all donors, roughly uniform sequencing depth was an assumption of the presence/absence analyses.

Of note for this clone: Its specificity is unknown.

PCR amplification relied on 60 Vbeta primers (plus 13 Jbeta primers). Profiled with immunoSEQ multiplex PCR; TCRdb holds only in-frame clones, not every one. The profile covers about 140,000 clones, with roughly 76% appearing a single time and 1% to 1.5% taken by the ten largest. Germline V lookup: CDR1 SGHRS, CDR2 YFSETQ. The CDR3 runs 18 residues. Trimming cost V 2 bases and J 4 bases; bases outside gene matches: 14. Specimen: PBMCs. The rearrangement uses TRBV5-1 and TRBJ2-3; TRBD2 matches 9 bases. The sequence came from a woman aged 40 to 50 in good health and CMV-seronegative. CDR3 nucleotide sequence: TGCGCCAGCAGCTTACCAATGGGGGCGGGGGGGCCCGCAGATACGCAGTATTTT. Translating it yields CASSLPMGAGGPADTQYF. Based on the CDR3 plus reference TRBV5-1 and TRBJ2-3, the full variable domain is KAGVTQTPRYLIKTRGQQVTLSCSPISGHRSVSWYQQTPGQGLQFLFEYFSETQRNKGNFPGRFSGRQFSNSRSEMNVSTLELGDSALYLCASSLPMGAGGPADTQYFGPGTRLTVL.